What follows is one T cell receptor beta chain and its context. Its recognized antigen is unknown. No qualities accompany the bases; no much larger clone lies one base away. The data were taken from a study of cytomegalovirus exposure and HLA in healthy donors (dated by TCRdb to the late 2010s). Background for the entire study: An earlier analysis of under 600 of the donors reported about 250 Gb of sequence data and 100 million to 130 million unique TCR beta sequences from 150 million to 200 million T cells. Approximately 310 gigabases of sequencing data and about 92 million unique TCR sequences made up an early release that covered 500 to 700 HLA-typed donors. Of the approximately 400 genotyped donors, less than 85% were placed in the genetic ancestry cluster associated with self-reported Caucasian donors. The aim of the study was to test whether cataloging public T cell receptors could identify signatures of past pathogen exposure. The study profiled the T cell repertoires of about 720 subjects by immunosequencing and related them to cytomegalovirus serostatus. In addition to the first cohort of 650 to 800 subjects, a separate validation cohort of 120 different subjects was used. To predict cytomegalovirus infection status, the study combined high-throughput TCR immunosequencing, statistical association of individual TCRs with disease status, and machine learning. A later analysis re-examined previously published TCR beta repertoires from roughly 720 donors and added high-resolution HLA genotyping to investigate patterns of TCR occurrence. The later analysis used no new phenotypic data to find candidate immune exposures, relying instead on TCR beta sequences and their occurrence across donors. In an earlier analysis of 500 to 650 of the donors, high-throughput TCR beta sequencing was used to judge whether each TCR beta V gene segment behaved as functional or pseudogenic. Donor age, sex, ethnicity and CMV serostatus were collected together with the repertoire data. A later genetic analysis took genome-wide SNP genotypes for about 65% of the 666 donors and used that subset as a discovery cohort. All discovery cohort repertoires had been generated on a single sequencing platform. HLA typing covered class I and class II loci at four-digit resolution. Typing coverage varied by locus: about 620-630 donors for A, B, C, DRB1 and DQB1; approximately 560 for DQA1; approximately 610 for DPA1; roughly 470 for DPB1. Because of strong linkage in the cohort, roughly five DR-DQ haplotypes were treated as single units for association and clustering. Among some 400 genotyped donors of the cohort, an average of approximately 240,000 unique TCR beta nucleotide sequences were sequenced per donor, roughly 18% of them non-productive. The research as a whole found: An earlier analysis of approximately 530 of the donors showed that most TCR beta V segments appeared in productive rearrangements either about 87% or about 30% of the time, which broadly matched IMGT annotations. A later analysis associated approximately 17,000 TCR beta sequences with specific HLA alleles at a false discovery rate of 0.05. Cytomegalovirus status was reported to be diagnosed by the classifier with high specificity and sensitivity in both the original and validation cohorts. A later analysis reported that several top co-occurrence clusters appeared linked to parvovirus B19, influenza, CMV and Epstein-Barr virus. A group of highly shared sequence variants was considered likely to be a technical artifact of the sequencing pipeline. Assigning TCR associations to individual alleles was difficult when HLA alleles, especially DR and DQ, strongly co-occurred. Immune exposure information for the cohort was limited to CMV serostatus. Because counts were too low, some 16 rarely observed V segments, including chromosome 9 orphons, were excluded from the earlier analysis of several hundred of the donors. Because the 87-base-pair reads could not distinguish some IMGT-functional V segments, including TRBV6-2 and TRBV6-3, those segments were excluded. Because HLA typing was unavailable for some donors at each locus, only the typed subset was used in association tests. Correlated functional status among segregating V segments might be attributable to linkage disequilibrium, but an unknown experimental factor could not be ruled out. V-gene and J-gene trimming of TCR beta chains was associated with a missense DCLRE1C variant in a later genetic analysis, and the association was replicated in an independent cohort. In a later analysis, HLA-associated TCR beta chains were found to be more clonally expanded and to have lower generation probabilities than equally common non-associated chains. Most TCR sequences were observed very rarely across donors, whereas some public TCRs were present in many individuals. According to a later analysis, most CMV-associated TCR beta chains appeared to be HLA-restricted, and the HLA associations seemed to be driven largely by CMV exposure. The study gave a list of some 150 TCR beta chains associated with cytomegalovirus. The authors suggested that the approach could potentially be extended to other disease states and immunological phenotypes. The cohort was sequenced for TCR beta chains only, and without alpha or paired-chain data the features that could be detected were limited. Roughly uniform sequencing depth across donors was assumed in presence/absence analyses, although this assumption may not hold. A further reported finding was that TCR beta sequences accurately predicted the HLA-A and HLA-B alleles for most subjects in the first cohort. In a later analysis, the rate of TCR association differed among HLA loci, with DRB1 alleles having the most associated TCRs and HLA-C alleles having the fewest. Compared with the approximately 670-donor mean, donors in an Asian-associated ancestry cluster had fewer N-insertions in productive TCRs, according to a later genetic analysis. A few of the identified cytomegalovirus-associated TCR beta chains were confirmed in vitro to be specific for cytomegalovirus antigens.

The cohort consisted of some 670 healthy bone marrow donors. Cohort members were all nominally healthy when sampled, although unrecorded immune exposures were likely present. The donor was CMV seropositive and belonged to the group of around 300 seropositive cohort members. A peripheral blood sample was provided by each donor, and peripheral blood mononuclear cells were used for TCR beta sequencing. The Qiagen DNeasy Blood Extraction Kit was used to extract genomic DNA from the blood cell samples. Library construction relied on the immunoSEQ multiplex PCR assay. For the multiplex PCR, a mixture combining 60 forward primers for TCR Vbeta segments and 13 reverse primers for TCR Jbeta segments was used. A multiplex PCR assay on genomic DNA amplified the CDR3 region of rearranged TCR beta genes. The amplified TCR beta libraries were sequenced on the Illumina HiSeq System as 87-base-pair reads. Processing in the source paper ran as follows. Across the 670 or so repertoires, a later analysis counted 75 million to 90 million unique TCR beta chains, about 10 million of which were shared by at least two donors. To remove PCR and sequencing errors, raw reads were error-corrected and collapsed into unique sequences using a nearest-neighbor algorithm that merged closely related sequences. V, D and J gene segments were assigned by aligning CDR3 sequences to IMGT reference sequences. For a sequence to be retained, a match of at least six nucleotides was required to both a V gene segment and a J gene segment. A rearrangement counted as productive if the CDR3 had no stop codons and remained in frame with V and J, and every other rearrangement counted as non-productive. Following IMGT convention, CDR3 was defined as the stretch from the second conserved V-encoded cysteine to the conserved J-encoded phenylalanine. The earlier analysis of some 600 of the donors excluded sequences that lacked an unambiguous match to a single V gene segment. In an earlier analysis of several hundred of the donors, a V segment was called functional when productive rearrangements were above 56.7%, and segregating when the standard deviation between donors exceeded 5%. A statistical classification framework was built to diagnose cytomegalovirus status from the catalog of TCR beta chain sequences. A later analysis assigned V and J genes by comparing TCR nucleotide sequences with IMGT/GENE-DB human TR gene sequences. Using the TCRdist pipeline, a later analysis assigned CDR3 sequences along with most-parsimonious VDJ recombination scenarios. In a later analysis, each TCR beta chain was defined by its CDR3 amino acid sequence together with its V-gene family, and reads without a unique V-gene family were excluded. To address suspected cross-contamination and a sequencing artifact, a later analysis removed roughly 640 highly shared, low-generation-probability nucleotide sequences. In a later analysis, a clonal expansion index was calculated for each public chain from normalized within-repertoire ranks of inferred template counts. In a later analysis, generation probabilities were computed with a VDJ recombination model fitted to out-of-frame rearrangements, and the resulting probabilities were checked against IGoR. In a later analysis, TCR-TCR, TCR-HLA and TCR-CMV co-occurrence was scored with hypergeometric tests, and a repertoire-size bias correction was applied to TCR pairs. To estimate false discovery rates, a later analysis permuted the HLA or CMV assignments 20 times. In a later analysis, co-occurring TCRs were grouped using DBSCAN, with TCRdist sequence similarity added in when clustering inside HLA-allele-positive subsets. Repertoires with fewer than 30,000 or more than 120,000 public chains, plus five repertoires with anomalous nucleotide sharing, were excluded from co-occurrence clustering. Sourced from immuneACCESS, this table was stored by TCRdb with only in-frame sequences that have V and J called. A share of the clones is absent; for the studies checked, an unresolved V gene accounts for under half, and the remainder has no known explanation. V and J calls and clone size are as listed in that table; D and trimming were resolved from the DNA. A total of 150,000 or so clones appear in this sample, about three quarters of them only once. The ten biggest clones cover 4% to 5% of the sample.

Per the germline V gene, MGHDK is the CDR1 and SYGVNS is the CDR2. CDR3 length: 18 amino acids, cysteine to phenylalanine. Just the 54-base CDR3 DNA is kept, in frame starting at base 1. Trimming accounts for 2 bases at V and 0 bases at J, while the number of junction bases matched to no gene is 8. This clonotype was sampled from a man younger than 35 in good health and CMV-seropositive. Recombination joined TRBV25-1 with TRBJ2-1; TRBD2 agrees with 9 junctional bases. The source material was PBMCs. The DNA reads as follows: TGTGCCAGCAGTGAAATGGGGCGGGGGGGTAGCTCCTACAATGAGCAGTTCTTC. This encodes CASSEMGRGGSSYNEQFF. The CDR3, completed at both ends by the reference TRBV25-1 and TRBJ2-1 genes, gives the full variable domain EADIYQTPRYLVIGTGKKITLECSQTMGHDKMYWYQQDPGMELHLIHYSYGVNSTEKGDLSSESTVSRIRTEHFPLTLESARPSHTSQYLCASSEMGRGGSSYNEQFFGPGTRLTVL.